This entry lists 23 T cell receptor beta chains sequenced from one sample in a study of shared T cell receptors in the human thymus. Repertoires were generated with immunoSEQ multiplex PCR, while TCRdb's copy carries only in-frame clones and drops some. This sample yields hundreds of thousands of clones, of which around 87% are seen a single time; over 0.008% belongs to the top ten. This same sample was also taken into another study, of human thymus T cells.

The source material was thymocytes. The source is a boy under two years old with a congenital heart defect.

The chain carries TRBV19 and TRBJ2-7, with 8 bases aligning to TRBD2. The CDR3 runs 16 residues. The germline gives CDR1 LNHDA, CDR2 SQIVND (reference sequence). V shed 4 bases, J shed 3 bases, and the junction held 11 bases outside the gene matches. The CDR3 spells CASSTRTSLIRYEQYF. Written as DNA, the CDR3 is TGTGCCAGTAGTACCAGGACTAGCCTGATTCGCTACGAGCAGTACTTC.

In its sample, this clone was seen a few times. The chain uses TRBV28 and TRBJ1-5; 8 nucleotides align to TRBD1. The V gene's germline CDR1 is MDHEN and CDR2 SYDVKM. V trimming: 3 bases; J trimming: 4 bases; junction bases outside the gene matches: 8. CDR3 length: 16 residues. The CDR3 DNA reads as TGTGCCAGCAGTTTGCAGGGGGCGCGGCCAAATCAGCCCCAGCATTTT. It codes for CASSLQGARPNQPQHF. Combining the CDR3 with reference TRBV28 and TRBJ1-5 gives the whole variable domain DVKVTQSSRYLVKRTGEKVFLECVQDMDHENMFWYRQDPGLGLRLIYFSYDVKMKEKGDIPEGYSVSREKKERFSLILESASTNQTSMYLCASSLQGARPNQPQHFGDGTRLSIL.

V and J are TRBV6-6 and TRBJ1-1; D is unresolved. V was pared by 6 bases and J by 1 base, with 15 bases between. Per the germline V gene, CDR1 is MNHNY and CDR2 is SVGAGI (reference sequence). This CDR3 has 15 residues. The CDR3 loop is CASRNVRGGNTEAFF. CDR3 DNA: TGTGCCAGCAGGAACGTGCGGGGAGGGAACACTGAAGCTTTCTTT.

The V call is TRBV9, the J call TRBJ2-5; 11 bases map to TRBD1. CDR1 and CDR2 (germline): SGDLS, YYNGEE. CDR3 length: 16 amino acids. V shed 0 bases, J shed 7 bases, and the junction held 8 bases outside the gene matches. CDR3 residues: CASSVGTGGPLVTQYF. DNA for the CDR3: TGTGCCAGCAGCGTAGGGACAGGGGGCCCGTTGGTGACCCAGTACTTC.

This chain uses TRBV5-6 with TRBJ2-7; tentative D call: TRBD2 (6 bases). V lost 4 bases to trimming and J lost 0 bases, with 14 bases between them. Germline V lookup: CDR1 SGHDT, CDR2 YYEEEE. The CDR3 totals 15 residues. CDR3: CASSQGLIFSYEQYF. The DNA of the CDR3 is TGTGCCAGCAGCCAGGGACTCATTTTCTCCTACGAGCAGTACTTC.

In this sample, this clone turned up once. V and J are TRBV19 and TRBJ2-2, with D maybe TRBD1 (6 bases). The CDR3 covers 13 residues. Per germline, CDR1 LNHDA and CDR2 SQIVND (reference sequence). V was pared by 5 bases and J by 5 bases, with 9 bases between. This CDR3 reads CASSFRGTGELFF. The CDR3 bases are TGTGCCAGTAGTTTTAGGGGGACCGGGGAGCTGTTTTTT.

The gene calls are TRBV9 and TRBJ2-5, with 9 bases identical to TRBD1. Trimming took 4 bases from V and 7 from J; bases not matched to a gene: 14. The CDR3 length is 16 residues. Germline CDR1 SGDLS, CDR2 YYNGEE. DNA for the CDR3: TGTGCCAGCAGCCTTGGACAGGGGAGCGTGATCGGGACCCAGTACTTC. Translated: CASSLGQGSVIGTQYF.

The CDR3 coding sequence is TGTGCCAGCAGCTCCGGACTAGCGGGAGGGCAAACCGGGGAGCTGTTTTTT. Translation gives CASSSGLAGGQTGELFF. The V call is TRBV11-3, the J call TRBJ2-2, with TRBD2 identical over 15 bases. CDR1 SGHNT and CDR2 YENEEA come from the germline V gene. V gave up 4 bases and J gave up 5 bases; unmatched junction bases: 5. This CDR3 spans 17 amino acids.

Of note for this clone: Compared with germline, one end of the junction differs, possibly owing to a read error. The chain couples TRBV5-6 to TRBJ2-5; TRBD1 matches at 7 bases. The CDR3 spans 15 residues. Per germline, CDR1 SGHDT and CDR2 YYEEEE. The CDR3 DNA reads TGTGCCGGCAGCTTTAGACAGGGTAGTGTCGAGACCCAGTACTTC. This gives the protein CAGSFRQGSVETQYF.

The gene calls are TRBV30 and TRBJ1-1; unclear D gene. CDR3 length: 16 amino acids. V lost 4 bases to trimming and J lost 3 bases, with 21 bases between them. The V gene's germline CDR1 is GTSNPN and CDR2 SVGIG (reference sequence). The CDR3 DNA sequence: TGTGCCTGGATAGTCACGAAGTGGAGGGAGGACACTGAAGCTTTCTTT. Translating gives CAWIVTKWREDTEAFF.

This sequence joins TRBV6-5 and TRBJ2-3, with 13 bases identical to TRBD2. J was trimmed by 11 bases and V by 6 bases; bases with no gene match: 11. The germline V gene has CDR1 MNHEY and CDR2 SVGAGI. The CDR3 consists of 15 residues. Here the CDR3 reads CASRNGLAGEVEQYF. CDR3 coding DNA: TGTGCCAGCAGGAATGGACTAGCGGGAGAGGTGGAGCAGTATTTT.

The chain recombines TRBV28 with TRBJ2-7; a weak D match, TRBD2 (6 bases). V gave up 5 bases and J gave up 2 bases, with 13 bases separating them. CDR1 MDHEN and CDR2 SYDVKM come from the germline V gene. The CDR3 has 14 residues. CDR3: CASSPWASAYEQYF. In nucleotides, the CDR3 is TGTGCCAGCAGTCCGTGGGCTAGCGCCTACGAGCAGTACTTC.

The chain links TRBV5-6 to TRBJ1-1; the D gene is possibly TRBD1 (6 bases). V was trimmed by 4 bases and J by 2 bases, leaving 24 bases between them. This CDR3 spans 18 amino acids. In germline, CDR1 is SGHDT, CDR2 YYEEEE. CDR3 amino acids: CASSLPTGQLYVNTEAFF. DNA of the CDR3: TGTGCCAGCAGCCTCCCGACCGGACAGCTCTACGTTAACACTGAAGCTTTCTTT. Supplemented by reference TRBV5-6 and TRBJ1-1, the full variable domain reads DAGVTQSPTHLIKTRGQQVTLRCSPKSGHDTVSWYQQALGQGPQFIFQYYEEEERQRGNFPDRFSGHQFPNYSSELNVNALLLGDSALYLCASSLPTGQLYVNTEAFFGQGTRLTVV.

V is TRBV14 and J is TRBJ1-2; 9 bases agree with TRBD1. The CDR3 loop spans 12 amino acids. The J segment lost 8 bases and the V segment lost 10 bases, leaving 8 bases of the junction unmatched. Germline values: CDR1 SGHDN, CDR2 FVKESK. CDR3 coding DNA: TGTGCCACAGGACAGGGGAAATCGGGCTACACCTTC. Protein sequence: CATGQGKSGYTF.

V is TRBV11-2 and J is TRBJ2-6; 11 positions match TRBD2. CDR3 size: 18 residues. J was trimmed by 0 bases and V by 1 base; bases with no gene match: 2. From germline, CDR1 is SGHAT and CDR2 FQNNGV. The CDR3 DNA sequence: TGTGCCAGCAGCTTAGTAGCGGGAGGGGTCTCTGGGGCCAACGTCCTGACTTTC. It translates to CASSLVAGGVSGANVLTF.

This clone was seen only once. The J gene is TRBJ2-2, the V gene TRBV7-8; 12 bases map to TRBD2. The V gene's germline CDR1 is SGHVS and CDR2 FQNEAQ. This CDR3 contains 18 residues. V lost 2 bases to trimming and J lost 1 base; unmatched junction nucleotides: 5. The CDR3 loop reads CASSLRLAGGLNTGELFF. The CDR3 coding sequence is TGTGCCAGCAGCTTAAGGCTAGCGGGAGGGCTGAACACCGGGGAGCTGTTTTTT.

The CDR3 DNA sequence: TGTGCCAGCAGCTTTGTCACCGGGACAATCTATGGCTACACCTTC. Translated: CASSFVTGTIYGYTF. The chain couples TRBV5-4 to TRBJ1-2, with D possibly TRBD1 on 6 matching bases. The CDR3 length is 15 residues. The germline V gene has CDR1 SGHNT and CDR2 YYREEE (reference sequence). V lost 2 bases and J lost 4, with 15 bases in between.

The chain employs TRBV9 and TRBJ2-7; perhaps TRBD2 as D (6 bases). Trimming removed 0 bases from V and 7 bases from J, with 17 bases in between. This CDR3 is built from 15 residues. Germline CDR1 reads SGDLS; CDR2 reads YYNGEE. CDR3 sequence reads: CASSVDDGGPGEQYF. CDR3 in DNA: TGTGCCAGCAGCGTAGACGATGGAGGGCCTGGAGAGCAGTACTTC.

The V and J genes are TRBV10-3 and TRBJ2-3; 15 bases are a match to TRBD2. With 8 bases clipped from V and 4 bases from J, the junction kept 7 bases outside the gene matches. This CDR3 is built from 16 residues. The germline CDR1 and CDR2 sequences are ENHRY and SYGVKD. CDR3 sequence reads: CAIWPGLAGGADTQYF. The CDR3 bases are TGTGCCATCTGGCCCGGACTAGCGGGAGGGGCAGATACGCAGTATTTT.

This clone is a singleton in its sample. V gene TRBV10-3 combines with J gene TRBJ1-3, with a tentative D call TRBD1 (6 bases). The CDR3 has 17 residues. Germline V gene sequence: CDR1 ENHRY, CDR2 SYGVKD. Trimming cost V 2 bases and J 0 bases, with 14 bases left between them. The CDR3 bases are TGTGCCATCAGTGAGGGCAGGGGCCCAACCTCTGGAAACACCATATATTTT. It translates to CAISEGRGPTSGNTIYF.

In its sample, this clone was seen once. The V call is TRBV28, the J call TRBJ1-5; no definite D call. The CDR3 is 13 residues long. Trimming left V 3 bases short and J 6 bases short, with 9 bases between. Looked up from germline, CDR1 is MDHEN and CDR2 is SYDVKM. CDR3 bases: TGTGCCAGCAGTTTCCCCCGGGTTCAGCCCCAGCATTTT. Amino acids: CASSFPRVQPQHF.

The rearrangement links TRBV5-8 to TRBJ2-1; D possibly corresponds to TRBD1 (6 bases). This CDR3 comprises 17 residues. The germline V gene encodes CDR1 SGHTS and CDR2 YDEGEE. The germline V and J ends were trimmed by 4 bases and 0 bases, with 17 bases remaining between them. CDR3 nucleotide sequence: TGTGCCAGCAGCATCGCCCACAGGGAGAGCTCCTACAATGAGCAGTTCTTC. The encoded protein is CASSIAHRESSYNEQFF.

This clone was seen a single time. The chain combines TRBV20-1 with TRBJ2-1, with D hard to call. The CDR3 runs 11 residues. V dropped 2 bases and J dropped 15 bases, with 14 bases sitting between them. Germline lookup yields CDR1 DFQATT and CDR2 SNEGSKA (reference sequence). CDR3 sequence reads: CSARHGSFGFF. CDR3 bases: TGCAGTGCTAGACACGGGTCCTTCGGGTTCTTC.